The sample holds many counts of the clone carrying this T cell receptor beta chain. The data derive from a study of human T cells and chemical hapten exposure. Study-wide context: DPC (0.01%) was patch tested on the upper back and read at 6 days. Women made up most patients, who had alopecia areata, totalis or universalis.

The CDR3 loop spans 12 amino acids. V was pared by 0 bases and J by 4 bases, with 7 bases between. The germline gives CDR1 GTSNPN, CDR2 SVGIG (reference sequence). Specified time point: patch test 3, about 24 weeks after DPC sensitization. Treatment denoted: therapeutic diphenylcyclopropenone sensitization with weekly scalp DPC. Sequencing started from total RNA isolated from unfractionated whole blood. Blood collection happened ahead of applying each patch test. MiXCR was run by TCRdb on the RACE reads, yielding one entry per CDR3 protein. Found here are some 36,000 distinct CDR3 sequences, over 7.5% of them singletons; the top ten hold approximately 25%.

The starting material was whole blood, obtained in connection with sensitization to the hapten diphenylcyclopropenone (DPC). The chain is built from TRBV30 and TRBJ2-7; no firm D call. This TCR derives from a man between 50 and 59 years old with alopecia areata. Some clones in this sample may be carry-over from other donors' samples. The CDR3 DNA is TGTGCCTGGAGTGTCTCCTCGTACGAGCAGTACTTC. Residues: CAWSVSSYEQYF.